The rows below give T cell receptor beta chains drawn from one sample of a study of T cell responses to AZD1222 COVID-19 vaccine. Generated by immunoSEQ multiplex PCR, the TCRdb table keeps only in-frame clones and is missing some. Counted here are over 90,000 clones, 90% occurring once; the ten biggest clones make up 4% to 5.5%. This specimen was peripheral blood, taken on day 0 of AZD1222 vaccination. The receptors stem from an adult in good health. The CDR3 runs from the conserved cysteine through the conserved F or W. The D gene is left open where the match is weak. The size of a clone is reported for some rows only, either as once, few or many, or as a class for expanded clones.

TRBJ1-2,-,TRBV5-1,-,TGCGCCAGCAGCCAACTTGTTTCCAGGGGTGGCTACACCTTC,CASSQLVSRGGYTF
TRBJ2-3,-,TRBV5-1,TRBD1,TGCGCCAGCAGCTTGGTCCAGACAGGGATTAGCACAGATACGCAGTATTTT,CASSLVQTGISTDTQYF
TRBJ1-1,-,TRBV7-9,-,TGTGCCAGCAGCTTATTCGACAGTCCCCCCGTTCGCGCTTTCTTT,CASSLFDSPPVRAFF
TRBJ1-1,-,TRBV19,-,TGTGCCAGTAGTATTGCCGGGGCTGGGAGCACTGAAGCTTTCTTT,CASSIAGAGSTEAFF
TRBJ2-1,-,TRBV28,TRBD2,TGTGCCACCTACCAGCGGGGGAGCTCCTACAATGAGCAGTTCTTC,CATYQRGSSYNEQFF
TRBJ1-1,-,TRBV18,-,TGTGCCAGCTCACCAGGGCAGAACACTGAAGCTTTCTTT,CASSPGQNTEAFF
TRBJ1-1,once,TRBV28,-,TGTGCCTCCTATTGGGGACCGAATGAAGCTTTCTTT,CASYWGPNEAFF
TRBJ1-5,-,TRBV5-8,-,TGTGCCAGCAGAGGACGAGGTCAGCCCCAGCATTTT,CASRGRGQPQHF
TRBJ1-2,-,TRBV9,-,TGTGCCAGCAGCCCTGACAGTAACTATGGCTACACCTTC,CASSPDSNYGYTF
TRBJ2-7,-,TRBV29-1,-,TGCAGCGTTGAGTCGCAGGGCTCCTACGAGCAGTACTTC,CSVESQGSYEQYF
TRBJ1-3,-,TRBV15,TRBD1,TGTGCCACCAGCAGGGGACAGGAATTCTCTGGAAACACCATATATTTT,CATSRGQEFSGNTIYF
TRBJ2-7,-,TRBV6-5,-,TGTGCCAGCTCCGCTGCCGGCCCTTCCTACGAGCAGTACTTC,CASSAAGPSYEQYF
TRBJ1-1,once,TRBV30,-,TGTGCCTGGAGTGTACTATCGGGGGGTGAAGCTTTCTTT,CAWSVLSGGEAFF
TRBJ1-1,-,TRBV3-1/TRBV3-2,-,TGTGCCAGCAGCCGTCGGGGGGACACTGAAGCTTTCTTT,CASSRRGDTEAFF
TRBJ2-1,-,TRBV7-6,TRBD1,TGTGCCAGCAGCTTAACCCTGGACAGGCCCTACAATGAGCAGTTCTTC,CASSLTLDRPYNEQFF
TRBJ2-1,-,TRBV6-2/TRBV6-3,TRBD2,TGTGCCAGCAGTTACCGGCGGGGGGTAAATGAGCAGTTCTTC,CASSYRRGVNEQFF
TRBJ2-5,-,TRBV20-1,TRBD2,TGCAGTGCTAGTGTAGCGGGGGAAGAGACCCAGTACTTC,CSASVAGEETQYF
TRBJ1-1,-,TRBV2,-,TGTGCCAGCACCCCCGAGGGGGGGAGCACTGAAGCTTTCTTT,CASTPEGGSTEAFF
TRBJ1-1,few,TRBV9,-,TGTGCCAGCAGCCACCCAGGTGGGACTGAAGCTTTCTTT,CASSHPGGTEAFF
TRBJ1-3,-,TRBV5-1,-,TGCGCCAGCTCCGACAGATTTCCCTCTGGAAACACCATATATTTT,CASSDRFPSGNTIYF
TRBJ1-2,-,TRBV19,TRBD1,TGTGCCAGTAGTATTCAATTGGGGACAGGATTCTTCACCTTC,CASSIQLGTGFFTF
TRBJ1-6,-,TRBV4-3,-,TGCGCCAGCAGCCAGGATACAAGTGATAGCTCCTATAATTCACCCCTCCACTTT,CASSQDTSDSSYNSPLHF
TRBJ2-7,-,TRBV2,-,TGTGCCAGCGTGTACGCCTACGAGCAGTACTTC,CASVYAYEQYF
TRBJ2-5,-,TRBV4-2,TRBD2,TGTGCCAGCAGCCAAGCAGAAGCGGGGGGCCCGGAGGCCCAGTACTTC,CASSQAEAGGPEAQYF
TRBJ1-1,-,TRBV9,-,TGTGCCAGCAGCGTAGGGCAGGAGTCCCAACTGAACACTGAAGCTTTCTTT,CASSVGQESQLNTEAFF
TRBJ1-2,-,TRBV19,-,TGTGCCAGTAGTATAGGATCGTCTAGGGTTTTCAGAAACTATGGCTACACCTTC,CASSIGSSRVFRNYGYTF
TRBJ2-7,-,TRBV5-5,TRBD2,TGTGCCAGCACCCAGACTAGCGGGGGGGAGCAGTACTTC,CASTQTSGGEQYF
TRBJ2-2,few,TRBV6-2/TRBV6-3,-,TGTGCCAGCAGTTACTCACTAGGGGTCACCGGGGAGCTGTTTTTT,CASSYSLGVTGELFF
TRBJ2-1,-,TRBV6-5,-,TGTGCCAGCAGTTACTCCCGGACTGGGGTTAATGAGCAGTTCTTC,CASSYSRTGVNEQFF
TRBJ1-1,-,TRBV19,TRBD1,TGTGCCAGTAGTCTGTTGGGGACAGGGGACCGTGAAGCTTTCTTT,CASSLLGTGDREAFF
TRBJ1-1,-,TRBV12-3/TRBV12-4,-,TGTGCCAGCAGTTTTCATACGGGAGCTGAAGCTTTCTTT,CASSFHTGAEAFF
TRBJ2-3,once,TRBV6-1,TRBD1,TGTGCCAGCAGTGAGGGACAGCCGACAGATACGCAGTATTTT,CASSEGQPTDTQYF
TRBJ1-1,-,TRBV23-1,-,TGCGCCAGCAGCGAAGGACCGGCGGGAGCTTTCTTT,CASSEGPAGAFF
TRBJ1-2,-,TRBV10-3,TRBD1,TGTGCCATCAGTGAGCAGGGGGCGCGAGGCTACACCTTC,CAISEQGARGYTF
TRBJ1-3,-,TRBV30,-,TGTGCCTGGACAGAGACGGGAAACACCATATATTTT,CAWTETGNTIYF
TRBJ1-5,-,TRBV2,-,TGTGCCAGCAGTGAAGCGCTTGGGGGGCCCCAGCATTTT,CASSEALGGPQHF
TRBJ1-4,-,TRBV2,-,TGTGCCAGCAGTGCCCTAGGACAGTTTAATGAAAAACTGTTTTTT,CASSALGQFNEKLFF
TRBJ1-2,-,TRBV23-1,-,TGCGCCAGCAGTCACTTCCGGGGATTAAGGGGCTACACCTTC,CASSHFRGLRGYTF
TRBJ1-1,-,TRBV3-1/TRBV3-2,-,TGTGCCAGCAGACACAGGGCGGACACTGAAGCTTTCTTT,CASRHRADTEAFF
TRBJ2-5,once,TRBV7-2,-,TGTGCCAGCAGCTTTAGGTTTGGCCAAGAGACCCAGTACTTC,CASSFRFGQETQYF
TRBJ1-2,-,TRBV6-4,TRBD1,TGTGCCAGCAGACAGGGGACCGGCTATGGCTACACCTTC,CASRQGTGYGYTF
TRBJ1-4,-,TRBV7-9,-,TGTGCCAGCAGCTTAGACAGTAATGAAAAACTGTTTTTT,CASSLDSNEKLFF
TRBJ1-5,-,TRBV9,-,TGTGCCAGCAGCGTAGGGGGGGTACAGAATCAGCCCCAGCATTTT,CASSVGGVQNQPQHF
TRBJ1-5,-,TRBV3-1/TRBV3-2,-,TGTGCCAGCAGCCAAGGGATCGGAGCCCGTCCCCAGCATTTT,CASSQGIGARPQHF
TRBJ1-5,-,TRBV27,TRBD1,TGTGCCAGCTGGGTGGGACAGGACAATCAGCCCCAGCATTTT,CASWVGQDNQPQHF